The source of this T cell receptor (beta chain) is a study of PD-1 blockade in classical Hodgkin lymphoma. The repertoire was sequenced with immunoSEQ multiplex PCR; TCRdb's copy has only in-frame clones and lacks some. The profile shows some 11,000 clones, approximately 74% of them singletons. Time point here: cycle 4 day 1 (C4D1), after 6 weeks of nivolumab. Each and every patient relapsed after autologous stem cell transplantation, and patients got differing brentuximab vedotin exposure. It was by magnetic negative selection that CD4+ T cells were purified from thawed PBMCs. Germline values: CDR1 SEHNR, CDR2 FQNEAQ (reference sequence). The CDR3 runs to 16 residues. V gave up 5 bases and J gave up 3 bases; unmatched junction bases: 6.

This clonotype was sampled from a human donor with classical Hodgkin lymphoma. The chain carries TRBV7-9 and TRBJ2-1; 11 bases map to TRBD1. The material was CD4+ T cells from blood, obtained before the fourth cycle of nivolumab. This CDR3 is CASSDGTGGFYNEQFF. CDR3 bases: TGTGCCAGCAGCGACGGGACAGGGGGTTTCTACAATGAGCAGTTCTTC.